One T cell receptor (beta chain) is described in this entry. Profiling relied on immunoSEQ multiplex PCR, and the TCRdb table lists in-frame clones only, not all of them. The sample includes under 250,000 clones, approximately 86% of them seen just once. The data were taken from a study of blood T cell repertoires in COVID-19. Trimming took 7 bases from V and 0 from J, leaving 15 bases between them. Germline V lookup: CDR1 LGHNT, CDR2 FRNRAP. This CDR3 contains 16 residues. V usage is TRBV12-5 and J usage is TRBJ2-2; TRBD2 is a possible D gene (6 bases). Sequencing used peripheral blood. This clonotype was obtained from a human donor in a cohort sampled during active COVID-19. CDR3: CASASAGLTNTGELFF. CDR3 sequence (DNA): TGTGCTAGTGCCTCCGCGGGACTCACGAACACCGGGGAGCTGTTTTTT. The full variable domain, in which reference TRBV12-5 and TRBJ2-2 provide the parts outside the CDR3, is DARVTQTPRHKVTEMGQEVTMRCQPILGHNTVFWYRQTMMQGLELLAYFRNRAPLDDSGMPKDRFSAEMPDATLATLKIQPSEPRDSAVYFCASASAGLTNTGELFFGEGSRLTVL.